The 14 T cell receptor beta chains in this list originate from one sample, sequenced in a study of blood T cell repertoires in COVID-19. The method was immunoSEQ multiplex PCR; TCRdb's version includes in-frame clones alone and lacks a portion of them. The sample holds 30,000 to 35,000 clones, around 73% seen once. Sequenced: peripheral blood. These receptors all stem from an older woman with acute or convalescent COVID-19.

This chain's CDR3 is CASNPPGVGGSRPLHF. The CDR3 region has the DNA TGTGCCAGTAACCCTCCGGGGGTCGGAGGTAGTCGACCCCTCCACTTT. J is TRBJ1-6 and V is TRBV19, with D tentatively TRBD1 (5 bases). With 7 bases removed from V and 12 bases from J, the gap between germline ends came to 25 bases. Germline V gene lookup returns CDR1 LNHDA and CDR2 SQIVND (reference sequence). The CDR3 loop spans 16 amino acids. The full variable domain, its missing parts supplied by reference TRBV19 and TRBJ1-6, is DGGITQSPKYLFRKEGQNVTLSCEQNLNHDAMYWYRQDPGQGLRLIYYSQIVNDFQKGDIAEGYSVSREKKESFPLTVTSAQKNPTAFYLCASNPPGVGGSRPLHFGNGTRLTVT.

The chain carries TRBV30 and TRBJ1-2; weak D call: TRBD1 (5 bases). V was shortened by 0 bases and J by 4 bases, with 12 bases between the two germline ends. Germline V lookup: CDR1 GTSNPN, CDR2 SVGIG (reference sequence). The CDR3 runs to 14 residues. The CDR3, as DNA: TGTGCCTGGAGTGTAGGAAGACAGCCCTATGGCTACACCTTC. Translated: CAWSVGRQPYGYTF. The whole variable domain, remainder taken from reference TRBV30 and TRBJ1-2, is SQTIHQWPATLVQPVGSPLSLECTVEGTSNPNLYWYRQAAGRGLQLLFYSVGIGQISSEVPQNLSASRPQDRQFILSSKKLLLSDSGFYLCAWSVGRQPYGYTFGSGTRLTVV.

The gene calls are TRBV19 and TRBJ2-5, with a weak D call TRBD1 (6 bases). CDR3 length: 14 residues. The germline V gene has CDR1 LNHDA and CDR2 SQIVND (reference sequence). V lost 5 bases and J 1 base, leaving 11 bases between the germline ends. CDR3 nucleotides: TGTGCCAGTAGTCGGGTAGGGGGCCAAGAGACCCAGTACTTC. Translating it yields CASSRVGGQETQYF.

V and J are TRBV15 and TRBJ2-1; 9 nucleotides match TRBD1. The germline gives CDR1 LNHNV, CDR2 YYDKDF (reference sequence). Trimming at V came to 2 bases and at J to 7 bases, leaving 6 bases not matched to a gene. CDR3 length equals 15 residues. The CDR3: CATSRPGQGRNEQFF. DNA for the CDR3: TGTGCCACCAGCAGACCTGGACAGGGGAGGAATGAGCAGTTCTTC.

This clone has just a few counts. The J gene is TRBJ2-7, the V gene TRBV12-3 or TRBV12-4; 8 bases agree with TRBD1. The CDR3 has 13 amino acids. Losses at the gene ends were 5 bases for V and 5 bases for J; bases not matched to a gene: 5. The CDR3 loop is CASSQDRGHEQYF. In nucleotides, the CDR3 is TGTGCCAGCAGTCAAGACAGGGGCCACGAGCAGTACTTC.

The V call is TRBV9, the J call TRBJ1-3, with TRBD1 as a possible D gene (5 bases). The CDR3 consists of 17 residues. Per the germline V gene, CDR1 is SGDLS and CDR2 is YYNGEE. With 3 bases removed from V and 0 bases from J, the gap between germline ends came to 16 bases. Here the CDR3 reads CASSGGDGGPSGNTIYF. The CDR3 DNA reads as TGTGCCAGCAGCGGAGGGGATGGAGGGCCCTCTGGAAACACCATATATTTT. The variable domain in full, completed from reference TRBV9 and TRBJ1-3, reads DSGVTQTPKHLITATGQRVTLRCSPRSGDLSVYWYQQSLDQGLQFLIQYYNGEERAKGNILERFSAQQFPDLHSELNLSSLELGDSALYFCASSGGDGGPSGNTIYFGEGSWLTVV.

This clone was counted between two and nine times. The gene calls are TRBV24-1 and TRBJ2-3; D possibly corresponds to TRBD2 (6 bases). Trimming removed 6 bases from V and 8 bases from J, with 23 bases in between. Per germline, CDR1 KGHDR and CDR2 SFDVKD. CDR3 size: 16 residues. The DNA for the CDR3 is TGTGCCACCAGTCCGTCATTTGGAGGGATTGTCGGTACGCAGTATTTT. This sequence encodes CATSPSFGGIVGTQYF.

The rearrangement links TRBV27 to TRBJ2-1; 8 positions match TRBD2. Germline V gives CDR1 MNHEY, CDR2 SMNVEV (reference sequence). Losses at the gene ends were 8 bases for V and 5 bases for J; bases not matched to a gene: 14. The CDR3 has 16 amino acids. The CDR3 region is CASLFTRGGQDNEQFF. The CDR3 region has the DNA TGTGCCAGCTTATTCACCCGGGGGGGCCAAGACAATGAGCAGTTCTTC.

This chain links TRBV7-2 with TRBJ1-6, with D tentatively TRBD1 (5 bases). CDR1 is SGHTA and CDR2 is FQGNSA in the germline V gene. The V gene lost 4 bases and the J gene lost 6 bases, with 13 bases spanning the gap. This CDR3 has 15 residues. The CDR3 nucleotides are TGTGCCAGCAGCTCAAGCGTGGGGCTTAATTCACCCCTCCACTTT. Translating gives CASSSSVGLNSPLHF.

The V call is TRBV2, the J call TRBJ2-7; 11 bases agree with TRBD2. This CDR3 comprises 13 residues. The germline CDR1 and CDR2 sequences are SNHLY and FYNNEI. With 6 bases clipped from V and 3 bases from J, the junction kept 1 base outside the gene matches. Here the CDR3 DNA reads TGTGCCAGCAGGACTAGCGGGGTCTACGAGCAGTACTTC. This sequence encodes CASRTSGVYEQYF.

This clone was seen once. This chain connects TRBV5-1 to TRBJ2-5; D is perhaps TRBD1 (6 bases). CDR1 SGHRS and CDR2 YFSETQ come from the germline V gene. This CDR3 is built from 15 residues. V was trimmed by 3 bases and J by 2 bases, leaving 14 bases between them. The CDR3 DNA is TGCGCCAGCAGCTCGGACGGGACACCGCAAGAGACCCAGTACTTC. It yields the protein CASSSDGTPQETQYF.

The V and J genes are TRBV30 and TRBJ1-5; D ambiguous. Germline CDR1 and CDR2: GTSNPN and SVGIG (reference sequence). V lost 1 base and J 7 bases, leaving 14 bases between the germline ends. This CDR3 has 14 amino acids. The DNA for the CDR3 is TGTGCCTGGAGTGGTCATCAGTGGCGGCAGCCCCAGCATTTT. This gives the protein CAWSGHQWRQPQHF.

The chain carries TRBV5-1 and TRBJ2-7, with 11 bases identical to TRBD1. The CDR3 contains 16 residues. In germline, CDR1 is SGHRS, CDR2 YFSETQ. V dropped 0 bases and J dropped 2; count of bases not matched to a gene: 4. The CDR3 DNA sequence: TGCGCCAGCAGCTTGGAAGCGGGACAGGGGGCCTACGAGCAGTACTTC. It translates to CASSLEAGQGAYEQYF.

CDR3 amino acids: CASSLALAPQYF. The CDR3 nucleotides are TGTGCCAGCAGTTTAGCACTAGCGCCGCAGTACTTC. The genes are TRBV28 and TRBJ2-7; 7 bases fit TRBD2. There are 12 residues in the CDR3. Germline V gives CDR1 MDHEN, CDR2 SYDVKM. Trimming took 2 bases from V and 9 from J; bases not matched to a gene: 4. The whole variable domain, remainder taken from reference TRBV28 and TRBJ2-7, is DVKVTQSSRYLVKRTGEKVFLECVQDMDHENMFWYRQDPGLGLRLIYFSYDVKMKEKGDIPEGYSVSREKKERFSLILESASTNQTSMYLCASSLALAPQYFGPGTRLTVT.